These 13 T cell receptor beta chains share one sample of origin, sequenced in a study of blood T cell repertoires in COVID-19. Only in-frame clones appear in the TCRdb table, and some are missing; sequencing was by immunoSEQ multiplex PCR. This repertoire shows 140,000 or so clones, 80% to 90% found once; its top ten account for around 11%. Sequenced input: PBMCs or T cells enriched from blood (not recorded which). Source of these receptors: a man in his sixties who had recovered from COVID-19.

CDR3 in DNA: TGCGCCAGCAGCCTGGACCTAGGCCCCTACAATGAGCAGTTCTTC. Protein sequence: CASSLDLGPYNEQFF. The chain employs TRBV5-1 and TRBJ2-1; D gene unclear. The CDR3 is 15 amino acids. With 4 bases removed from V and 2 bases from J, the gap between germline ends came to 13 bases. Per germline, CDR1 SGHRS and CDR2 YFSETQ. Complete variable domain (other parts from reference TRBV5-1 and TRBJ2-1): KAGVTQTPRYLIKTRGQQVTLSCSPISGHRSVSWYQQTPGQGLQFLFEYFSETQRNKGNFPGRFSGRQFSNSRSEMNVSTLELGDSALYLCASSLDLGPYNEQFFGPGTRLTVL.

The J gene is TRBJ2-1, the V gene TRBV11-2; 10 nucleotides match TRBD2. Germline V lookup: CDR1 SGHAT, CDR2 FQNNGV. This CDR3 is built from 19 residues. V trimming: 1 base; J trimming: 0 bases; junction bases outside the gene matches: 9. The CDR3 protein is CASSLVSSGGYSSYNEQFF. CDR3 DNA: TGTGCCAGCAGCTTAGTCTCTAGCGGGGGATATAGCTCCTACAATGAGCAGTTCTTC.

V is TRBV27 and J is TRBJ1-6; TRBD1 matches 8 bases. V lost 7 bases and J lost 1; bases outside the gene matches: 3. The germline V gene encodes CDR1 MNHEY and CDR2 SMNVEV (reference sequence). This CDR3 has 15 residues. The CDR3 here is CASTGDRSYNSPLHF. As DNA, the CDR3 is TGTGCCAGCACTGGGGACAGGTCCTATAATTCACCCCTCCACTTT.

This clone was detected only once. V and J are TRBV6-5 and TRBJ2-3; possible D gene TRBD2, 6 bases. V was shortened by 2 bases and J by 4 bases, with 10 bases between the two germline ends. The CDR3 is 14 amino acids. Germline CDR1 MNHEY, CDR2 SVGAGI. DNA of the CDR3: TGTGCCAGCAGTTACGGGGGGAGTTCAGATACGCAGTATTTT. This encodes CASSYGGSSDTQYF.

This rearrangement joins TRBV6-5 to TRBJ2-7; D gene uncertain. From germline, CDR1 is MNHEY and CDR2 SVGAGI. V shed 2 bases and J shed 6 bases, with 5 bases lying between them. The length of the CDR3 is 11 residues. The CDR3 loop reads CASSYLSEQYF. The DNA of the CDR3 is TGTGCCAGCAGTTACCTGAGCGAGCAGTACTTC.

This clone was detected a few times. The chain couples TRBV7-9 to TRBJ1-3, with a weak D call TRBD1 (6 bases). The CDR3 is 15 residues long. V shed 4 bases and J shed 0 bases, with 10 bases lying between them. Germline assignment: CDR1 SEHNR and CDR2 FQNEAQ (reference sequence). The CDR3 spells CASSSKTGSGNTIYF. In nucleotides, the CDR3 is TGTGCCAGCAGCTCGAAGACAGGCTCTGGAAACACCATATATTTT.

This chain connects TRBV7-9 to TRBJ2-6; D gene unclear. Germline CDR1 reads SEHNR; CDR2 reads FQNEAQ (reference sequence). Trimming took 4 bases from V and 4 from J, leaving 8 bases between them. CDR3 length equals 14 residues. The CDR3 DNA follows: TGTGCCAGCAGCTATCAATCCGGGGCCAACGTCCTGACTTTC. Protein product: CASSYQSGANVLTF.

This clone occurred once. The chain recombines TRBV27 with TRBJ2-2; D possibly corresponds to TRBD2 (6 bases). V shed 0 bases and J shed 5 bases, with 10 bases lying between them. CDR1 is MNHEY, CDR2 SMNVEV, per germline (reference sequence). CDR3 length: 15 residues. The DNA for the CDR3 is TGTGCCAGCAGTTTATCGGGAGGCGGGACCGGGGAGCTGTTTTTT. Translated, it gives CASSLSGGGTGELFF.

V is TRBV7-9 and J is TRBJ2-7, with a possible D match to TRBD2 (5 bases). The germline V gene has CDR1 SEHNR and CDR2 FQNEAQ (reference sequence). The V gene lost 1 base and the J gene lost 7 bases, with 17 bases spanning the gap. This CDR3 spans 15 amino acids. Here the CDR3 reads CASSLVAADVREQYF. CDR3 bases: TGTGCCAGCAGCTTAGTCGCAGCGGATGTCCGTGAGCAGTACTTC. The variable domain in full, completed from reference TRBV7-9 and TRBJ2-7, reads DTGVSQNPRHKITKRGQNVTFRCDPISEHNRLYWYRQTLGQGPEFLTYFQNEAQLEKSRLLSDRFSAERPKGSFSTLEIQRTEQGDSAMYLCASSLVAADVREQYFGPGTRLTVT.

This chain links TRBV7-2 with TRBJ2-2, with 9 bases lining up with TRBD2. The CDR3 spans 15 residues. V was pared by 5 bases and J by 5 bases, with 6 bases of the junction left unmatched. Germline CDR1 SGHTA, CDR2 FQGNSA. CDR3 sequence: CASSPGTSYTGELFF. The CDR3 DNA follows: TGTGCCAGCAGCCCAGGGACTAGCTATACCGGGGAGCTGTTTTTT.

V gene TRBV19 combines with J gene TRBJ2-7; 14 positions match TRBD2. V lost 5 bases to trimming and J lost 2 bases; unmatched junction nucleotides: 11. CDR1 is LNHDA, CDR2 SQIVND, per germline (reference sequence). This CDR3 spans 18 amino acids. This chain's CDR3 is CASSASRGLAGGTYEQYF. DNA of the CDR3: TGTGCCAGTAGTGCCTCCCGAGGACTAGCGGGGGGAACCTACGAGCAGTACTTC.

The chain recombines TRBV5-4 with TRBJ1-2; no definite D call. The CDR3 sequence is 11 residues long. V lost 0 bases to trimming and J lost 7 bases, with 4 bases between them. Germline loops: CDR1 SGHNT, CDR2 YYREEE (reference sequence). As DNA, the CDR3 is TGTGCCAGCAGCTTGGACGGTGGCTACACCTTC. Its protein product is CASSLDGGYTF.

The chain links TRBV9 to TRBJ1-2, with D perhaps matching TRBD1 (5 bases). Trimming removed 3 bases from V and 0 bases from J, with 6 bases in between. The CDR3 extends over 13 amino acids. In germline, CDR1 is SGDLS, CDR2 YYNGEE. The CDR3 reads CASSATANYGYTF. CDR3 sequence (DNA): TGTGCCAGCAGCGCGACAGCTAACTATGGCTACACCTTC.